A single sample is the source of the 20 T cell receptor beta chains below, sequenced in a study of shared clonotypes between healthy human individuals. TCRdb's copy holds only in-frame clones and misses some; the assay was immunoSEQ multiplex PCR. The data contain roughly 1,600,000 clones, 97% to 99% of them singletons. Sequenced material: naive CD4+ T cells sorted from blood. Subset given: CD45RA+ positively selected. The receptor source for this set is a man aged 30 to 39 in good health.

This rearrangement joins TRBV5-4 to TRBJ1-5, with 8 nucleotides matching TRBD1. The length of the CDR3 is 13 residues. CDR1 and CDR2 from the germline V gene are SGHNT and YYREEE (reference sequence). V lost 5 bases and J lost 4; bases outside the gene matches: 2. CDR3 sequence: CASSRDRNQPQHF. The CDR3 DNA reads TGTGCCAGCAGTAGGGACAGGAATCAGCCCCAGCATTTT.

The chain links TRBV5-5 to TRBJ2-5; 7 nucleotides line up with TRBD1. This CDR3 has 16 amino acids. Germline lookup yields CDR1 SGHKS and CDR2 YYEKEE (reference sequence). V dropped 4 bases and J dropped 1; count of bases not matched to a gene: 10. The DNA of the CDR3 is TGTGCCAGCAGCCACGGGACAGCAATCCTCCAAGAGACCCAGTACTTC. As protein: CASSHGTAILQETQYF.

In nucleotides, the CDR3 is TGCGCCAGCAGCTTCGGGAGGCTCACGGTAGATACGCAGTATTTT. This encodes CASSFGRLTVDTQYF. The chain uses TRBV5-1 and TRBJ2-3, with TRBD2 matching over 7 bases. The length of the CDR3 is 15 residues. Germline V gene lookup returns CDR1 SGHRS and CDR2 YFSETQ. V lost 2 bases, J lost 5 bases, and 8 bases stayed unmatched.

About this clone: This same CDR3 is encoded by further DNA sequences in the sample. V is TRBV5-1 and J is TRBJ2-5; TRBD1 aligns across 7 bases. The V and J ends lost 0 bases and 2 bases, in that order; junction bases with no gene match: 4. Germline CDR1 is SGHRS and CDR2 is YFSETQ. This CDR3 is 15 amino acids long. The CDR3 loop is CASSLGGTAQETQYF. The CDR3 nucleotides read TGCGCCAGCAGCTTGGGGGGGACAGCACAAGAGACCCAGTACTTC.

This clone was recorded once. The chain recombines TRBV28 with TRBJ2-1, with 14 bases fitting TRBD2. Trimming at V came to 6 bases and at J to 7 bases, leaving 8 bases not matched to a gene. Looked up from germline, CDR1 is MDHEN and CDR2 is SYDVKM. This CDR3 comprises 16 residues. The DNA of the CDR3 is TGTGCCAGCAGCCTGCGACTAGCGGGAGGGCATAATGAGCAGTTCTTC. Residues: CASSLRLAGGHNEQFF.

The chain has TRBV18 and TRBJ2-2, with D possibly matching TRBD2 (6 bases). The CDR3 spans 15 residues. The germline V gene encodes CDR1 KGHSH and CDR2 LQKENI. V lost 3 bases, J lost 1 base, and 9 bases lay in between. Here the CDR3 DNA reads TGTGCCAGCTCACCGACTAGTCTGAACACCGGGGAGCTGTTTTTT. Protein product: CASSPTSLNTGELFF.

CDR3 nucleotides: TGTGCCAGCAGTCCCTACAGGCAGGGTTTCGGTCAGCCCCAGCATTTT. Protein sequence: CASSPYRQGFGQPQHF. V usage is TRBV27 and J usage is TRBJ1-5; perhaps TRBD1 as D (5 bases). CDR3 size: 16 residues. Germline V lookup: CDR1 MNHEY, CDR2 SMNVEV (reference sequence). V lost 5 bases and J lost 6, with 20 bases in between.

The chain uses TRBV27 and TRBJ1-5; D gene uncertain. Germline V gene lookup returns CDR1 MNHEY and CDR2 SMNVEV (reference sequence). Trimming took off 4 bases at V and 0 bases at J, with 10 bases between the two ends. This CDR3 is built from 15 residues. This chain's CDR3 is CASSSQVYSNQPQHF. DNA for the CDR3: TGTGCCAGCAGTTCGCAGGTCTATAGCAATCAGCCCCAGCATTTT.

The CDR3 here is CASSLGVLAKNIQYF. DNA of the CDR3: TGTGCCAGCAGCCTGGGGGTCTTAGCCAAAAACATTCAGTACTTC. V usage is TRBV5-6 and J usage is TRBJ2-4; D is tentatively TRBD1 or TRBD2 (5 bases each). V lost 4 bases and J lost 0, with 11 bases in between. Germline CDR1 is SGHDT and CDR2 is YYEEEE. The CDR3 spans 15 residues.

V and J are TRBV9 and TRBJ2-3; 9 bases are a match to TRBD2. The CDR3 sequence is 17 residues long. CDR1 and CDR2 from the germline V gene are SGDLS and YYNGEE. The V and J ends lost 4 bases and 5 bases, in that order; junction bases with no gene match: 14. The CDR3 bases are TGTGCCAGCAGCACAGCCCGAGTAGCGGGAGCGTTAGATACGCAGTATTTT. Translation: CASSTARVAGALDTQYF.

The chain couples TRBV9 to TRBJ1-2; no definite D call. The germline V gene encodes CDR1 SGDLS and CDR2 YYNGEE. This CDR3 spans 17 amino acids. V shed 0 bases and J shed 2 bases, with 17 bases lying between them. Written as DNA, the CDR3 is TGTGCCAGCAGCGTAGTGGCACTCGCCGACCCCAACTATGGCTACACCTTC. Translating gives CASSVVALADPNYGYTF.

The CDR3 region is CASSFGTHYGYTF. The CDR3 DNA is TGTGCCAGCAGTTTCGGGACTCACTATGGCTACACCTTC. This sequence joins TRBV27 and TRBJ1-2; a possible D gene is TRBD1 (5 bases). The CDR3 has 13 residues. The germline gives CDR1 MNHEY, CDR2 SMNVEV (reference sequence). Trimming removed 3 bases at V and 3 bases at J, with 8 bases between.

For the CDR3, the DNA is TGCAGCGTTGAAGGAGACAAGTACACTGAAGCTTTCTTT. The encoded protein is CSVEGDKYTEAFF. The gene calls are TRBV29-1 and TRBJ1-1; D is ambiguous. Trimming removed 1 base from V and 3 bases from J, with 9 bases in between. The CDR3 totals 13 residues. Germline assignment: CDR1 SQVTM and CDR2 ANQGSEA.

V is TRBV11-2 and J is TRBJ2-7; a possible D gene is TRBD2 (6 bases). V was shortened by 2 bases and J by 3 bases, with 17 bases between the two germline ends. The CDR3 is 16 residues long. Germline V lookup: CDR1 SGHAT, CDR2 FQNNGV. The CDR3 bases are TGTGCCAGCAGCTTACTCGGGAGCTCCGTCTTCTACGAGCAGTACTTC. Translating gives CASSLLGSSVFYEQYF.

The V gene is TRBV7-8, the J gene TRBJ1-1; D is perhaps TRBD1 (6 bases). Trimming took off 4 bases at V and 0 bases at J, with 9 bases between the two ends. Germline V CDR1 and CDR2: SGHVS, FQNEAQ. CDR3 length equals 14 residues. CDR3 region: CASSWNRVNTEAFF. The CDR3 region has the DNA TGTGCCAGCAGCTGGAACAGGGTGAACACTGAAGCTTTCTTT.

The chain recombines TRBV4-1 with TRBJ1-5; D is unresolved. V gave up 0 bases and J gave up 6 bases, with 12 bases separating them. Looked up from germline, CDR1 is MGHRA and CDR2 is YSYEKL. The CDR3 is made up of 15 amino acids. In DNA form, the CDR3 reads TGCGCCAGCAGCCAAGATTTTAAGGGCCGTCAGCCCCAGCATTTT. It yields the protein CASSQDFKGRQPQHF.

This clone was detected once. This chain joins TRBV15 and TRBJ1-2, with a weak D call TRBD1 (6 bases). V was clipped by 3 bases and J by 4 bases, with 21 bases between them. This CDR3 has 17 amino acids. CDR1 is LNHNV, CDR2 YYDKDF, per germline (reference sequence). The CDR3 DNA is TGTGCCACCAGCAGGGCTCTAGGAACGGGGGCCATCTATGGCTACACCTTC. Protein sequence: CATSRALGTGAIYGYTF.

This sequence joins TRBV28 and TRBJ2-6, with D possibly matching TRBD1 (6 bases). Germline CDR1 MDHEN, CDR2 SYDVKM. The CDR3 is 17 residues long. Trimming removed 4 bases at V and 2 bases at J, with 15 bases between. This CDR3 reads CASSYPFTGTGANVLTF. The CDR3 DNA sequence: TGTGCCAGCAGTTACCCCTTTACAGGGACTGGGGCCAACGTCCTGACTTTC.

The rearrangement uses TRBV18 and TRBJ2-2, with TRBD2 identical over 8 bases. The CDR3 covers 22 residues. Germline trimming cut 3 bases from V and 0 bases from J; bases unmatched to any gene: 21. Germline V gene lookup returns CDR1 KGHSH and CDR2 LQKENI. CDR3 DNA: TGTGCCAGCTCACCTTTACTTACTAGCGGACTATTACGACGACCGAACACCGGGGAGCTGTTTTTT. Amino acids: CASSPLLTSGLLRRPNTGELFF.

This clone was recorded only once. The CDR3 sequence: CEFDTLYEQYF. In DNA form, the CDR3 reads TGCGAGTTCGATACACTCTACGAGCAGTACTTC. V gene TRBV20-1 combines with J gene TRBJ2-7, with D unresolved. CDR1 and CDR2 from the germline V gene are DFQATT and SNEGSKA (reference sequence). The CDR3 is 11 amino acids.